These 32 T cell receptor beta chains originate from one sample sequenced in a study of molecular identifiers for immune sequencing clone quantification. TCRdb reprocessed the PCR reads with MiXCR, giving one entry per CDR3 protein. The sample records 300,000 to 400,000 distinct CDR3 sequences, over 20% being singletons. The source material was naive CD8+ T cells from blood, with Jurkat cell RNA spiked in. Subset reported: FACS-sorted CD8+CD4-CCR7+CD45RA+ naive T cells. These receptors all stem from a human donor in good health. Some libraries in this study had Jurkat cell RNA spiked in.

This clonotype was found once. This may arise from a read error, as a much more abundant clone is one base away. The chain has TRBV6-5 and TRBJ2-3; D ambiguous. The CDR3 has 14 amino acids. From germline, CDR1 is MNHEY and CDR2 SVGAGI. The CDR3 sequence is CAGSIQTETDTQYF. CDR3 DNA: TGTGCCGGCAGTATTCAGACGGAGACAGATACGCAGTATTTT.

This sequence joins TRBV7-2 and TRBJ2-7; D is tentatively TRBD1 or TRBD2 (6 bases each). Trimming took 6 bases from V and 3 from J, leaving 18 bases between them. The CDR3 has 15 amino acids. Germline-derived CDR1 and CDR2 are SGHTA and FQGNSA. Here the CDR3 DNA reads TGTGCCAGCAGAGATCCCTCCGGGGGCCTCTACGAGCAGTACTTC. This sequence encodes CASRDPSGGLYEQYF.

This clonotype was recorded many times. The gene calls are TRBV29-1 and TRBJ2-3, with D possibly being TRBD1 or TRBD2 (5 bases each). CDR3 length: 13 residues. The V gene lost 3 bases and the J gene lost 2 bases, with 9 bases spanning the gap. Germline-derived CDR1 and CDR2 are SQVTM and ANQGSEA. DNA of the CDR3: TGCAGCGTTGAGGGGGAGCACACAGATACGCAGTATTTT. Amino acids: CSVEGEHTDTQYF.

The V call is TRBV7-9, the J call TRBJ2-1; D ambiguous. V lost 1 base and J 9 bases, leaving 7 bases between the germline ends. In germline, CDR1 is SEHNR, CDR2 FQNEAQ (reference sequence). The CDR3 extends over 12 amino acids. Here the CDR3 reads CASSLVGGEQFF. CDR3 bases: TGTGCCAGCAGCTTAGTCGGCGGTGAGCAGTTCTTC.

Notes on this clonotype: This is likely a read error, given that the CDR3 carries no conserved phenylalanine or tryptophan at its end. The V call is TRBV6-2 or TRBV6-3, the J call TRBJ2-6; D call uncertain. CDR1 is MNHEY, CDR2 SVGEGT, per germline. The CDR3 extends over 16 amino acids. The DNA of the CDR3 is TGTGCCGGCAGATGGAAAGGGATGTCTGGGGCCAACGTCCTGACTCTC. This codes for CAGRWKGMSGANVLTL.

Many counts were recorded for this clonotype. V gene TRBV9 combines with J gene TRBJ2-5; D might be TRBD1 or TRBD2, each matching 5 bases. Trimming removed 1 base from V and 3 bases from J, with 13 bases in between. The CDR3 runs to 15 residues. Looked up from germline, CDR1 is SGDLS and CDR2 is YYNGEE. The chain's CDR3 is CASSVWDLPEETQYF. In DNA, the CDR3 is TGTGCCAGCAGCGTATGGGACCTCCCGGAAGAGACCCAGTACTTC. Together with reference TRBV9 and TRBJ2-5, the CDR3 gives the full variable domain: DSGVTQTPKHLITATGQRVTLRCSPRSGDLSVYWYQQSLDQGLQFLIQYYNGEERAKGNILERFSAQQFPDLHSELNLSSLELGDSALYFCASSVWDLPEETQYFGPGTRLLVL.

This clonotype was detected ten times or more. This chain uses TRBV19 with TRBJ1-2; 8 bases are shared with TRBD1. V was clipped by 5 bases and J by 0 bases; unmatched bases: 8. Germline V lookup: CDR1 LNHDA, CDR2 SQIVND (reference sequence). This CDR3 has 16 amino acids. The DNA of the CDR3 is TGTGCCAGTAGTTCAAGGACAGGGACTACTAACTATGGCTACACCTTC. Protein: CASSSRTGTTNYGYTF.

This chain links TRBV6-1 with TRBJ2-7; the D is unclear. The CDR3 has 10 amino acids. V lost 10 bases and J 3 bases, leaving 7 bases between the germline ends. Germline V gives CDR1 MNHNS, CDR2 SASEGT. The CDR3 sequence is CATLIYEQYF. The CDR3, as DNA: TGTGCCACCTTGATCTACGAGCAGTACTTC.

This clonotype was seen ten or more times. The CDR3 here is CASSFPPYQPQHF. In DNA, the CDR3 is TGTGCCAGCAGTTTCCCCCCGTATCAGCCCCAGCATTTT. The V and J genes are TRBV6-2 or TRBV6-3 and TRBJ1-5; D gene uncertain. The CDR3 has 13 residues. CDR1 is MNHEY, CDR2 SVGEGT, per germline. Between the trimmed V and J ends, which lost 4 bases and 5 bases, there was a span of 9 bases.

This clonotype showed up just a few times. The J gene is TRBJ2-5, the V gene TRBV9, with 10 bases matching TRBD2. From germline, CDR1 is SGDLS and CDR2 YYNGEE. V gave up 2 bases and J gave up 5 bases; unmatched junction bases: 9. CDR3 size: 16 residues. The CDR3 is CASSVTAGGPGETQYF. The CDR3 DNA is TGTGCCAGCAGCGTGACAGCGGGAGGGCCGGGGGAGACCCAGTACTTC.

This clonotype occurred many times. The chain recombines TRBV20-1 with TRBJ2-7; the D call may be TRBD1 or TRBD2 (6 bases each). The CDR3 is 13 amino acids. Trimming removed 6 bases from V and 0 bases from J, with 12 bases in between. Germline V CDR1 and CDR2: DFQATT, SNEGSKA (reference sequence). The CDR3 region is CSAEGGHSYEQYF. Here the CDR3 DNA reads TGCAGTGCCGAAGGGGGGCACTCCTACGAGCAGTACTTC.

The J gene is TRBJ2-2, the V gene TRBV12-3 or TRBV12-4; 8 bases are a match to TRBD2. Unmatched junction bases numbered 7, after V lost 6 bases and J lost 4 bases. The CDR3 sequence is 15 residues long. The CDR3 DNA reads as TGTGCCAGCAGGCGAAAGCGGGAGATCACCGGGGAGCTGTTTTTT. Translating gives CASRRKREITGELFF.

The V gene is TRBV9, the J gene TRBJ2-3; D uncertain. The length of the CDR3 is 15 residues. Germline CDR1 is SGDLS and CDR2 is YYNGEE. The ends were cut back, 4 bases at V and 1 base at J, with 13 bases in the middle. The CDR3 nucleotides read TGTGCCAGCAGCTTCGACTGGGTAGGCACAGATACGCAGTATTTT. Its protein is CASSFDWVGTDTQYF.

This clonotype was seen many times. The chain recombines TRBV6-5 with TRBJ2-2; the D is unclear. The V gene's germline CDR1 is MNHEY and CDR2 SVGAGI. Trimming shortened V by 0 bases and J by 6 bases, and 5 bases separated the two germline ends. The CDR3 loop spans 13 amino acids. CDR3 sequence (DNA): TGTGCCAGCAGTTACTCGGTGGCCGGGGAGCTGTTTTTT. This codes for CASSYSVAGELFF.

This clonotype occurred a few times. The chain couples TRBV7-9 to TRBJ2-5, with 9 bases identical to TRBD2. CDR3 length: 17 amino acids. Germline V gene sequence: CDR1 SEHNR, CDR2 FQNEAQ (reference sequence). With 0 bases clipped from V and 1 base from J, the junction kept 6 bases outside the gene matches. The DNA for the CDR3 is TGTGCCAGCAGCTTAGCTTGGGGTAGCGGGGGCCAAGAGACCCAGTACTTC. Its translation is CASSLAWGSGGQETQYF.

J is TRBJ2-2 and V is TRBV11-2; no firm D call. Germline V gene data show CDR1 as SGHAT and CDR2 as FQNNGV. V dropped 0 bases and J dropped 4 bases, with 6 bases sitting between them. The CDR3 has 14 amino acids. CDR3 protein: CASSLDWGTGELFF. The CDR3 bases are TGTGCCAGCAGCTTAGATTGGGGCACCGGGGAGCTGTTTTTT.

The sample holds many counts of this clonotype. The chain carries TRBV28 and TRBJ2-2; D is ambiguous. The CDR3 has 16 amino acids. Trimming stripped 5 bases from V and 1 base from J, with 14 bases between. The germline CDR1 and CDR2 sequences are MDHEN and SYDVKM. In DNA, the CDR3 is TGTGCCAGCAGTCAAAACCACCCCCGGAACACCGGGGAGCTGTTTTTT. Translating gives CASSQNHPRNTGELFF.

This clonotype was recorded at least ten times. The chain is built from TRBV3-1 and TRBJ1-3; D is ambiguous. Germline CDR1 and CDR2: LGHDT and YNNKEL (reference sequence). Trimming stripped 0 bases from V and 0 bases from J, with 9 bases between. This CDR3 comprises 16 residues. CDR3 sequence: CASSQDLRNSGNTIYF. CDR3 nucleotide sequence: TGTGCCAGCAGCCAAGATCTCCGGAACTCTGGAAACACCATATATTTT.

This clonotype was counted ten times or more. V gene TRBV7-9 combines with J gene TRBJ2-7; 7 bases map to TRBD2. Germline values: CDR1 SEHNR, CDR2 FQNEAQ (reference sequence). This CDR3 contains 16 residues. Losses at the gene ends were 5 bases for V and 0 bases for J; bases not matched to a gene: 10. The CDR3 DNA follows: TGTGCCAGCAGCGCCGAGACTAGCACGAGCTCCTACGAGCAGTACTTC. It yields the protein CASSAETSTSSYEQYF.

V gene TRBV6-5 combines with J gene TRBJ2-7; D is unclear. The V gene's germline CDR1 is MNHEY and CDR2 SVGAGI. The CDR3 length is 15 residues. The V gene lost 0 bases and the J gene lost 2 bases, with 11 bases spanning the gap. The CDR3 region has the DNA TGTGCCAGCAGTTACTCGATAAGGGCGGCCTACGAGCAGTACTTC. Translating it yields CASSYSIRAAYEQYF.

This clonotype was counted at least ten times. The J gene is TRBJ2-7, the V gene TRBV19, with 7 positions matching TRBD1. After removal of 6 bases from V and 5 bases from J, the junction contained 1 base not matched to a gene. The length of the CDR3 is 11 residues. Germline values: CDR1 LNHDA, CDR2 SQIVND (reference sequence). The CDR3 DNA reads TGTGCCAGTAGAACAGGGGACGAGCAGTACTTC. This sequence encodes CASRTGDEQYF. Complete variable domain (other parts from reference TRBV19 and TRBJ2-7): DGGITQSPKYLFRKEGQNVTLSCEQNLNHDAMYWYRQDPGQGLRLIYYSQIVNDFQKGDIAEGYSVSREKKESFPLTVTSAQKNPTAFYLCASRTGDEQYFGPGTRLTVT.

The rearrangement joins TRBV27 to TRBJ2-2; TRBD1 agrees at 8 bases. This CDR3 is built from 15 residues. Per the germline V gene, CDR1 is MNHEY and CDR2 is SMNVEV (reference sequence). V gave up 4 bases and J gave up 7 bases; unmatched junction bases: 8. The CDR3 nucleotides read TGTGCCAGCAGTTCCCAGGGGGCCAGAAACGGGGAGCTGTTTTTT. Amino acid sequence: CASSSQGARNGELFF.

This clonotype has just a few counts. The chain has TRBV20-1 and TRBJ1-4, with D possibly matching TRBD1 (5 bases). Looked up from germline, CDR1 is DFQATT and CDR2 is SNEGSKA (reference sequence). The V gene lost 1 base and the J gene lost 0 bases, with 12 bases spanning the gap. This CDR3 has 16 amino acids. CDR3 sequence: CSARGLPRATNEKLFF. The CDR3 region has the DNA TGCAGTGCTAGAGGATTACCCAGGGCAACTAATGAAAAACTGTTTTTT.

Turning to this clonotype: A much larger clone sits a single nucleotide away, making a read error possible. The chain employs TRBV6-5 and TRBJ2-5, with 7 positions matching TRBD2. This CDR3 is built from 15 residues. The trim removed 8 bases at V and 0 bases at J, leaving 9 bases unmatched. Germline assignment: CDR1 MNHEY and CDR2 SVGAGI. This chain's CDR3 is CASQPLADYQETQYF. DNA for the CDR3: TGTGCCAGCCAACCTCTAGCGGACTACCAAGAGACCCAGTACTTC.

This clonotype was recorded a few times. This sequence joins TRBV10-2 and TRBJ2-5, with D perhaps being TRBD1 or TRBD2 (6 bases each). V was shortened by 2 bases and J by 1 base, with 14 bases between the two germline ends. The CDR3 consists of 16 residues. Germline values: CDR1 WSHSY, CDR2 SAAADI. The CDR3, as DNA: TGCGCCAGCAGTGAGCTTGGGGGGCTTGGCCAAGAGACCCAGTACTTC. Encoded protein: CASSELGGLGQETQYF.

The table lists this clonotype with many counts. V is TRBV7-2 and J is TRBJ2-3; TRBD2 aligns across 10 bases. V was clipped by 6 bases and J by 2 bases; unmatched bases: 5. Germline CDR1 SGHTA, CDR2 FQGNSA. The CDR3 sequence is 15 residues long. The CDR3 coding sequence is TGTGCCAGCAGGAAGCGGGGGGGCCCCACAGATACGCAGTATTTT. Its translation is CASRKRGGPTDTQYF.

This clonotype was recorded at least ten times. The chain carries TRBV6-5 and TRBJ2-7, with TRBD2 matching 7 bases. The V and J ends lost 6 bases and 0 bases, in that order; junction bases with no gene match: 8. Germline V gene sequence: CDR1 MNHEY, CDR2 SVGAGI. CDR3 length equals 15 residues. CDR3 bases: TGTGCCAGCAGACCCGGGGAGGGACCCTCCTACGAGCAGTACTTC. It specifies CASRPGEGPSYEQYF.

This clonotype was observed a handful of times. V gene TRBV11-3 combines with J gene TRBJ2-5; 11 bases align to TRBD2. Germline trimming cut 0 bases from V and 2 bases from J; bases unmatched to any gene: 11. From germline, CDR1 is SGHNT and CDR2 YENEEA. The CDR3 has 19 residues. CDR3 in DNA: TGTGCCAGCAGCTTAGATCTAAAGACTAGCGGGGCCCGACAAGAGACCCAGTACTTC. This translates into CASSLDLKTSGARQETQYF.

Only a few counts were recorded for this clonotype. The chain recombines TRBV7-9 with TRBJ2-3, with 7 bases identical to TRBD2. V shed 5 bases, J shed 5 bases, and the junction held 10 bases outside the gene matches. CDR3 length: 15 amino acids. Germline CDR1 and CDR2: SEHNR and FQNEAQ (reference sequence). CDR3 nucleotides: TGTGCCAGCAGCCCGAGAACTAGCGATAAAGATACGCAGTATTTT. Translated: CASSPRTSDKDTQYF.

This clonotype has a handful of counts. This chain connects TRBV20-1 to TRBJ2-1, with TRBD1 identical over 7 bases. Germline CDR1 reads DFQATT; CDR2 reads SNEGSKA (reference sequence). This CDR3 is 15 amino acids long. With V trimmed by 1 base and J by 2 bases, 5 bases remained unmatched. The CDR3 DNA reads TGCAGTGCTAGAGTTTCGGGGACAGCCTACAATGAGCAGTTCTTC. Encoded protein: CSARVSGTAYNEQFF.

The sample holds a few counts of this clonotype. V and J are TRBV27 and TRBJ2-7; unclear D gene. The germline V and J ends were trimmed by 4 bases and 1 base, with 11 bases remaining between them. CDR1 is MNHEY, CDR2 SMNVEV, per germline (reference sequence). The CDR3 is made up of 14 amino acids. CDR3 bases: TGTGCCAGCAGTTCAGAGACTCATTCCTACGAGCAGTACTTC. It yields the protein CASSSETHSYEQYF.

The chain couples TRBV7-9 to TRBJ2-3, with D perhaps matching TRBD1 (5 bases). This CDR3 is built from 16 residues. The ends were cut back, 1 base at V and 4 bases at J, with 15 bases in the middle. The V gene's germline CDR1 is SEHNR and CDR2 FQNEAQ (reference sequence). CDR3 sequence reads: CASSLVLRAGADTQYF. The CDR3 coding sequence is TGTGCCAGCAGCTTAGTCCTCAGGGCTGGGGCAGATACGCAGTATTTT.